A single sample is the source of the 3 T cell receptor beta chains below, sequenced in a study of technical replicates of blood from a few donors. The protocol was immunoSEQ multiplex PCR, while the TCRdb copy is restricted to in-frame clones and leaves out a portion. In the table there are tens of thousands of clones, nearly 98% of which are singletons. Sequencing was done on a sample of T cells isolated from PBMCs. Source of these receptors: a human donor in good health.

This chain links TRBV7-7 with TRBJ2-1; TRBD2 might be the D (6 bases). The V gene's germline CDR1 is SSHAT and CDR2 FNYEAQ (reference sequence). This CDR3 contains 15 residues. The V end was cut by 5 bases, the J end by 4 bases, with 15 bases between. Here the CDR3 reads CASSTSPQGYNEQFF. The DNA for the CDR3 is TGTGCCAGCAGCACTAGCCCCCAGGGATACAATGAGCAGTTCTTC.

This chain connects TRBV5-4 to TRBJ1-5; TRBD1 matches 7 bases. This CDR3 spans 12 amino acids. Trimming took 3 bases from V and 9 from J; bases not matched to a gene: 3. The germline V gene has CDR1 SGHNT and CDR2 YYREEE (reference sequence). In nucleotides, the CDR3 is TGTGCCAGCAGCTCTCAGGGGGGGCCCCAGCATTTT. As protein: CASSSQGGPQHF.

V is TRBV5-1 and J is TRBJ1-2, with D possibly matching TRBD1 (5 bases). Trimming shortened V by 0 bases and J by 0 bases, and 12 bases separated the two germline ends. The CDR3 has 16 amino acids. Germline-derived CDR1 and CDR2 are SGHRS and YFSETQ. This CDR3 reads CASSLGTGGSNYGYTF. The CDR3 coding sequence is TGCGCCAGCAGCTTGGGGACGGGGGGGTCTAACTATGGCTACACCTTC. Full variable domain (rest looked up from reference TRBV5-1 and TRBJ1-2): KAGVTQTPRYLIKTRGQQVTLSCSPISGHRSVSWYQQTPGQGLQFLFEYFSETQRNKGNFPGRFSGRQFSNSRSEMNVSTLELGDSALYLCASSLGTGGSNYGYTFGSGTRLTVV.